This T cell receptor beta chain was obtained from a study of T-cell memory formation after mild COVID-19. This clonotype was observed many times. Trimming removed 3 bases from V and 5 bases from J; junction bases left unmatched: 5. The CDR3 contains 14 residues. From germline, CDR1 is SGHKS and CDR2 YYEKEE (reference sequence). TCRdb independently ran MiXCR on the 5' RACE reads; one entry per CDR3 protein. This table holds about 500,000 distinct CDR3 sequences, roughly 20% found once. What was sequenced was PBMCs or a T cell subset sorted from them (not recorded which). This chain links TRBV5-5 with TRBJ2-3; 8 nucleotides align to TRBD2. The receptor comes from an adult woman who had mild COVID-19 (a few samples of this study predate the infection). Cell type and time point are not known. The DNA for the CDR3 is TGTGCCAGCAGCTGGGAGCGGGGGCAAGATACGCAGTATTTT. Translating it yields CASSWERGQDTQYF.